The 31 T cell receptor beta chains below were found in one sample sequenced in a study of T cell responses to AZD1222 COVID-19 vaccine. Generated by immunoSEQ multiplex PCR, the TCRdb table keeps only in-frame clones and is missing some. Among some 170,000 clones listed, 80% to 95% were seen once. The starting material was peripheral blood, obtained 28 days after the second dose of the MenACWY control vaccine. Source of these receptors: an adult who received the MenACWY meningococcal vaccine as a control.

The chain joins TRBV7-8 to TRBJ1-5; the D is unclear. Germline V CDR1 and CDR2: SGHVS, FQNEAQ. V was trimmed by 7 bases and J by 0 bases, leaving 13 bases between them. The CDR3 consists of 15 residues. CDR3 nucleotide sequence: TGTGCCAGCACAGCCTCCTCATATAGCAATCAGCCCCAGCATTTT. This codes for CASTASSYSNQPQHF.

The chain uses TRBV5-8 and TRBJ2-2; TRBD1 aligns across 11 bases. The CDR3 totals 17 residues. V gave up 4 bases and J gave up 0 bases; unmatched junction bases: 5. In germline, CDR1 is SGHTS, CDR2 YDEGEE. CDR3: CASSARTGGANTGELFF. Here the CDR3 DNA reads TGTGCCAGCAGCGCTCGGACAGGGGGCGCGAACACCGGGGAGCTGTTTTTT.

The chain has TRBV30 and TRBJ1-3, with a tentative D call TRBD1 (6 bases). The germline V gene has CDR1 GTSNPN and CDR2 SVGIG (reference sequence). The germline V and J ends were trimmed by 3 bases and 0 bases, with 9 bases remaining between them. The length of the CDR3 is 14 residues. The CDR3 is CAWSTGSSGNTIYF. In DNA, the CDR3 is TGTGCCTGGAGCACAGGGAGCTCTGGAAACACCATATATTTT.

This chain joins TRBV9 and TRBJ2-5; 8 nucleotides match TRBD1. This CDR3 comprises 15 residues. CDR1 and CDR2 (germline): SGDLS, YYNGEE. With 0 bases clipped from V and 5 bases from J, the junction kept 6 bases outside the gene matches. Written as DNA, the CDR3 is TGTGCCAGCAGCGTAGACAGGGGGGCCCGGGAGACCCAGTACTTC. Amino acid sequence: CASSVDRGARETQYF.

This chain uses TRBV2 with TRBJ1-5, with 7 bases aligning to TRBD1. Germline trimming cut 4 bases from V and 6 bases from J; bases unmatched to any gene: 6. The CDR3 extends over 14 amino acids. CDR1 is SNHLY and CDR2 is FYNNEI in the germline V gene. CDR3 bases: TGTGCCAGCAGTGTAAGGGGGCAGGTTCAGCCCCAGCATTTT. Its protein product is CASSVRGQVQPQHF.

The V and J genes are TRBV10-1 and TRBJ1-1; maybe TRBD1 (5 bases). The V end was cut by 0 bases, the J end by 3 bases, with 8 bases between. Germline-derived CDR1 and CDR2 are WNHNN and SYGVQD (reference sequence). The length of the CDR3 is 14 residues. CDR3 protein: CASSESWGYTEAFF. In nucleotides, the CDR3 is TGCGCCAGCAGTGAGTCTTGGGGGTACACTGAAGCTTTCTTT.

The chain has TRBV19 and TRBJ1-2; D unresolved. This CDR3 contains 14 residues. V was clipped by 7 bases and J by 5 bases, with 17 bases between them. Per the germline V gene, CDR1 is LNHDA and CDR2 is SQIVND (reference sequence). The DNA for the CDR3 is TGTGCCAGTACGACAAGGGCCCTGGTATATGGCTACACCTTC. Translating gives CASTTRALVYGYTF.

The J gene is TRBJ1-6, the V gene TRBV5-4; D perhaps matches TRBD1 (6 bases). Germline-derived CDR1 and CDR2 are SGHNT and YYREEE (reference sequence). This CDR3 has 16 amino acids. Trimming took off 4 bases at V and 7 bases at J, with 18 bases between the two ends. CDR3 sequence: CASSPMRGIRNSPLHF. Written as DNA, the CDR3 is TGTGCCAGCAGCCCGATGAGGGGGATTCGGAATTCACCCCTCCACTTT.

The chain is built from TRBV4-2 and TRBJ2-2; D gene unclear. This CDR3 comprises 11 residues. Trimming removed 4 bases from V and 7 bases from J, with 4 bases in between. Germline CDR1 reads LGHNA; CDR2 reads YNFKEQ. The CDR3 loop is CASSRGGELFF. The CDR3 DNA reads TGTGCCAGCAGCCGAGGCGGGGAGCTGTTTTTT.

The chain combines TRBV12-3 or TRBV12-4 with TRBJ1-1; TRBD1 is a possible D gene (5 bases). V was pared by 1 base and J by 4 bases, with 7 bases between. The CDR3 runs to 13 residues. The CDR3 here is CASSLGQGTEAFF. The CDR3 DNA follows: TGTGCCAGCAGTTTAGGTCAGGGCACTGAAGCTTTCTTT.

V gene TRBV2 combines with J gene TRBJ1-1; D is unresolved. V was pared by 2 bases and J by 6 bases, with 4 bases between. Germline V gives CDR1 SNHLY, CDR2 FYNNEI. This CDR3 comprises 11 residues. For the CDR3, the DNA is TGTGCCAGCAGTGAATTACCTGAAGCTTTCTTT. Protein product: CASSELPEAFF.

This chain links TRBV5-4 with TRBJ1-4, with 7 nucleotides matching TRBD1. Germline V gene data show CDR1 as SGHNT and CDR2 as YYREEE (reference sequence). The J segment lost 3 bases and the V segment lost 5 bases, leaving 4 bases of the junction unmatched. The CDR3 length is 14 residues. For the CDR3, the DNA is TGTGCCAGCAGTTCAGGGGGAGCTAATGAAAAACTGTTTTTT. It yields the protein CASSSGGANEKLFF.

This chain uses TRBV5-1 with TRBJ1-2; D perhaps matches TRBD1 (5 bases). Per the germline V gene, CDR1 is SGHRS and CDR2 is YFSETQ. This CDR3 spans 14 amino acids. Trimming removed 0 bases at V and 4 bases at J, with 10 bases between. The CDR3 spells CASSLATGSYGYTF. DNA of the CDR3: TGCGCCAGCAGCTTGGCTACAGGTAGCTATGGCTACACCTTC.

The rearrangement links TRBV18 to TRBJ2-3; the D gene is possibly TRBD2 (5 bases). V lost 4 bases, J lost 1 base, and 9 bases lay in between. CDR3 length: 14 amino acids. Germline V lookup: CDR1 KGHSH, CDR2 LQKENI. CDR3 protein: CASSRNGGTDTQYF. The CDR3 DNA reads TGTGCCAGCTCACGAAACGGGGGCACAGATACGCAGTATTTT. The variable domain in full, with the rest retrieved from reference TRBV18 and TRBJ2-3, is NAGVMQNPRHLVRRRGQEARLRCSPMKGHSHVYWYRQLPEEGLKFMVYLQKENIIDESGMPKERFSAEFPKEGPSILRIQQVVRGDSAAYFCASSRNGGTDTQYFGPGTRLTVL.

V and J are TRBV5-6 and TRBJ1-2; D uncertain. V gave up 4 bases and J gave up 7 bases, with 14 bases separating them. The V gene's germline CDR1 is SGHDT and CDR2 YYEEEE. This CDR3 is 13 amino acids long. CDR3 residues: CASSRVSGSGYTF. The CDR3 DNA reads TGTGCCAGCAGCCGTGTCTCTGGGAGTGGCTACACCTTC.

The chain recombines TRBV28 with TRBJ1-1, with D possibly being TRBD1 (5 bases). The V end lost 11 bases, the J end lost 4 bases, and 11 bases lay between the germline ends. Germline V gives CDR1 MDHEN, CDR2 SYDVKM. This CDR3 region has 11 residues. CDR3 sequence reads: CAAKGITEAFF. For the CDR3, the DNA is TGTGCCGCGAAGGGGATCACTGAAGCTTTCTTT.

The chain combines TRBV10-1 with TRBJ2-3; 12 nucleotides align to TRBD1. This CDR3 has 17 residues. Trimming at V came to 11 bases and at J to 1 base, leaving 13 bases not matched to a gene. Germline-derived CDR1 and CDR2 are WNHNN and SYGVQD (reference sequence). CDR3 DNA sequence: TGCGCCGGCCTGCCAGGGACAGGGGGCGCGGGCACAGATACGCAGTATTTT. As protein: CAGLPGTGGAGTDTQYF.

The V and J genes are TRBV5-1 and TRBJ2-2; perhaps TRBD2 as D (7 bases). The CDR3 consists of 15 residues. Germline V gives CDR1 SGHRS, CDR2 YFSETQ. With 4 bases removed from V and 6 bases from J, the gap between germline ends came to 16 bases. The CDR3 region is CASSRGAGAPGELFF. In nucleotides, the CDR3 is TGCGCCAGCAGCCGGGGCGCGGGGGCCCCCGGGGAGCTGTTTTTT. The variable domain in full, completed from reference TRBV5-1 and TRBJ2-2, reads KAGVTQTPRYLIKTRGQQVTLSCSPISGHRSVSWYQQTPGQGLQFLFEYFSETQRNKGNFPGRFSGRQFSNSRSEMNVSTLELGDSALYLCASSRGAGAPGELFFGEGSRLTVL.

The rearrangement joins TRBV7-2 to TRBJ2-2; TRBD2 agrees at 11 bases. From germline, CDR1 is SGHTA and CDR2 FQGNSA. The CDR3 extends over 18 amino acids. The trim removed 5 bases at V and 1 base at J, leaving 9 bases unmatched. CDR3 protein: CASSILAGGLGNTGELFF. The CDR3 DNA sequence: TGTGCCAGCAGCATCCTAGCGGGGGGCCTGGGGAACACCGGGGAGCTGTTTTTT.

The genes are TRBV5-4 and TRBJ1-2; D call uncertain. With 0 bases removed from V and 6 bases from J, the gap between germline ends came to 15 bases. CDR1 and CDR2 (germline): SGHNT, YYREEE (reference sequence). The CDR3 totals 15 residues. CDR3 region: CASSLEVVTPDGYTF. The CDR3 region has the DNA TGTGCCAGCAGCTTGGAGGTCGTCACCCCCGATGGCTACACCTTC.

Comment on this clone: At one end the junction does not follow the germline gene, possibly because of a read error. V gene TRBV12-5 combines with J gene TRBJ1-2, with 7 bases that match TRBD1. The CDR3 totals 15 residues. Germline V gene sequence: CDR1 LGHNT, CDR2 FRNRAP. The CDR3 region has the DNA TGTGCTAGTGGTCGCTCGACAGGGACGGTGGCGGGCTATACCTTC. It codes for CASGRSTGTVAGYTF.

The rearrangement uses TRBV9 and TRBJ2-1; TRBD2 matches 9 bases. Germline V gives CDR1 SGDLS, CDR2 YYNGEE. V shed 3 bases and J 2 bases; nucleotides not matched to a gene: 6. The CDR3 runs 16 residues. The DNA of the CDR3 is TGTGCCAGCAGCGACGTTAGCGGGGGAGCCTACAATGAGCAGTTCTTC. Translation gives CASSDVSGGAYNEQFF.

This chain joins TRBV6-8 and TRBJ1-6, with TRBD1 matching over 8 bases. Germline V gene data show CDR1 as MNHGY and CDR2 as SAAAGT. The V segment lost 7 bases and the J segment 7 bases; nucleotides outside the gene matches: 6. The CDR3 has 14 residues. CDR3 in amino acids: CASNLDRGNSPLHF. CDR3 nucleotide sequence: TGTGCCAGCAACCTAGACAGGGGAAATTCACCCCTCCACTTT.

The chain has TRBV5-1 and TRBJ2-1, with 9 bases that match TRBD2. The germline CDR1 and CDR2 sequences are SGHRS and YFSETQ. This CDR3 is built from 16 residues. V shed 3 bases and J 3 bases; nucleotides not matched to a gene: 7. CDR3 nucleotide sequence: TGCGCCAGCAGCTGGGGGTTAGCGGGGGACTACAATGAGCAGTTCTTC. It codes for CASSWGLAGDYNEQFF.

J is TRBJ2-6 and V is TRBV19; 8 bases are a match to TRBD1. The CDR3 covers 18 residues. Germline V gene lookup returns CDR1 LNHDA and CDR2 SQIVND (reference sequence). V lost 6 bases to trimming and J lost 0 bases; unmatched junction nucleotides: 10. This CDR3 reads CASRGRTGPLSGANVLTF. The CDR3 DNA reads TGTGCCAGTAGAGGGCGGACAGGGCCCCTCTCTGGGGCCAACGTCCTGACTTTC.

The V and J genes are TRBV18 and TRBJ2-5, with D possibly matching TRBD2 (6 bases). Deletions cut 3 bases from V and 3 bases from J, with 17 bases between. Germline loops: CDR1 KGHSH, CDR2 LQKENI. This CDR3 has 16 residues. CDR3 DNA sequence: TGTGCCAGCTCACCTGCGGGGAGCGCTAGAAAAGAGACCCAGTACTTC. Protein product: CASSPAGSARKETQYF.

The CDR3 spells CATSRDRGQFEQYF. DNA of the CDR3: TGTGCCACCAGCAGAGACAGGGGGCAATTCGAGCAGTACTTC. V gene TRBV15 combines with J gene TRBJ2-7, with 8 bases aligning to TRBD1. V gave up 0 bases and J gave up 6 bases; unmatched junction bases: 4. There are 14 residues in the CDR3. Looked up from germline, CDR1 is LNHNV and CDR2 is YYDKDF (reference sequence).

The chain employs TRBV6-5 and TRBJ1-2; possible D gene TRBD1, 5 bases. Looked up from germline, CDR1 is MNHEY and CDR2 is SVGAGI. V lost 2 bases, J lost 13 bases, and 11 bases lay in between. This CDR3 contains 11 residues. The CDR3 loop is CASSYGGDPTF. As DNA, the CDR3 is TGTGCCAGCAGTTACGGCGGGGACCCCACCTTC.

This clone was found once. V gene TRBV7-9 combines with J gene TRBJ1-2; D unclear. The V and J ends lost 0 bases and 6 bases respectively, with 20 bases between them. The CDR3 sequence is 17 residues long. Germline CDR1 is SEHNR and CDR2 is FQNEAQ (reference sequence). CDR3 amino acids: CASSLAHFGGRGDGYTF. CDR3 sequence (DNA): TGTGCCAGCAGCTTAGCCCATTTTGGTGGCAGAGGAGATGGCTACACCTTC.

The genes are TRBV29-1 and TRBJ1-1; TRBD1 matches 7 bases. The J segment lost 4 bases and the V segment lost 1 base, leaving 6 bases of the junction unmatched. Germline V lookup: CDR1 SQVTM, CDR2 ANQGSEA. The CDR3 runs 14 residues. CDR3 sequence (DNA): TGCAGCGTTGAAGCGGACAGGTTCGGCACTGAAGCTTTCTTT. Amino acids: CSVEADRFGTEAFF. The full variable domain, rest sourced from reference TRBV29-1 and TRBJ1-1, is SAVISQKPSRDICQRGTSLTIQCQVDSQVTMMFWYRQQPGQSLTLIATANQGSEATYESGFVIDKFPISRPNLTFSTLTVSNMSPEDSSIYLCSVEADRFGTEAFFGQGTRLTVV.

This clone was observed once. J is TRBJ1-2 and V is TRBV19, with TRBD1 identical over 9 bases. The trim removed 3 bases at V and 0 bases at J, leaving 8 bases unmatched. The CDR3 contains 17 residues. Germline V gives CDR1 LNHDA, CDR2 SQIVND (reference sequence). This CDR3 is CASSIGQGRSPNYGYTF. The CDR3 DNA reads TGTGCCAGTAGTATTGGACAGGGGCGGTCCCCTAACTATGGCTACACCTTC.